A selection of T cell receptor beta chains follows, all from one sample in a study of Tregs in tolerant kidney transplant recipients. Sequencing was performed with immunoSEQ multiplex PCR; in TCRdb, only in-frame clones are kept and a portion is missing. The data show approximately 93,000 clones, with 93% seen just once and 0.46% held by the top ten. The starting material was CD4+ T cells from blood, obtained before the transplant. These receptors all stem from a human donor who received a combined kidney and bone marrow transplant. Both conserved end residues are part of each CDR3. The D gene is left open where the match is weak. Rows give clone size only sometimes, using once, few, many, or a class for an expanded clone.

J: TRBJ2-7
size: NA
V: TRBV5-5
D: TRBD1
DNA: TGTGCCAGCAGCTTAGGGACAGGGGTCCACGAGCAGTACTTC
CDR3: CASSLGTGVHEQYF

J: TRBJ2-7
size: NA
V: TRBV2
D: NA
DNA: TGTGCCAGCGGACGACAGGAAGGAGCCTACGAGCAGTACTTC
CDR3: CASGRQEGAYEQYF

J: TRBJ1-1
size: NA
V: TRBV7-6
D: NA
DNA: TGTGCCAGCAGCTTTGCGGGGCCCACTGAAGCTTTCTTT
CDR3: CASSFAGPTEAFF

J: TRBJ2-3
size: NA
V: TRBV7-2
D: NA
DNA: TGTGCCAGCAGCTTAGCGCGGGATCGCACAGATACGCAGTATTTT
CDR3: CASSLARDRTDTQYF

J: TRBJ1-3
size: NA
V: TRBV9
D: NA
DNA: TGTGCCAGCAGCGGAATCACCACCGGGACAATTAGTAACACCATATATTTT
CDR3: CASSGITTGTISNTIYF

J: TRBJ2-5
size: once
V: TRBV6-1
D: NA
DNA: TGTGCCAGCAAGGGGATAGTGGGGGCTGGAGAGACCCAGTACTTC
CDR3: CASKGIVGAGETQYF

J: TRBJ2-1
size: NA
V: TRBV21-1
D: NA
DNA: TGTGCCAGCAGCAAAGTCGCACTAGCAATGAACAATGAGCAGTTCTTC
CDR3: CASSKVALAMNNEQFF

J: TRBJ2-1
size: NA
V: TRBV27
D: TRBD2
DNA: TGTGCCAGCAGTTTAGGGGGGAGGGCCTGGAATGAGCAGTTCTTC
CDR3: CASSLGGRAWNEQFF

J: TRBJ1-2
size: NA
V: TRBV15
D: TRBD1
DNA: TGTGCCACCAGCAGGGATAATAACAGGGGGAAAACCTTC
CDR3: CATSRDNNRGKTF

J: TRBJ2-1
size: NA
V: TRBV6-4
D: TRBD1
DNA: TGTGCCAGCAGTGACTTCACGGTCCGGGACAGGGCCCACAATGAGCAGTTCTTC
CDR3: CASSDFTVRDRAHNEQFF

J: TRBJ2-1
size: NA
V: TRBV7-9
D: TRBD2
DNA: TGTGCCAGCACCTCCGGGACTAACACCTACAATGAGCAGTTCTTC
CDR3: CASTSGTNTYNEQFF

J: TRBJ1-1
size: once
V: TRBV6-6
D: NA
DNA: TGTGCCAGCAGTTACGTGGGGAGAGGCACTGAAGCTTTCTTT
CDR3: CASSYVGRGTEAFF

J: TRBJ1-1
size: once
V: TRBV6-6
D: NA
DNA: TGTGCCAGCAGTTATGAGGGAAGGACTGAAGCTTTCTTT
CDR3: CASSYEGRTEAFF

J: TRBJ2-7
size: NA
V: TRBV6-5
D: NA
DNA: TGTGCCAGCAGTTACGGAAGACTAGGTTCCGCCGAGCAGTACTTC
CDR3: CASSYGRLGSAEQYF

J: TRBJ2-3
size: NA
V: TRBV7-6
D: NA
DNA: TGTGCCAGCAGCTTAAGCTACCGGACGAGGCGGGTCAAAGATACGCAGTATTTT
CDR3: CASSLSYRTRRVKDTQYF

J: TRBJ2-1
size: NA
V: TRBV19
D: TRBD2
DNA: TGTGCCAGTAGTCTCACGACTAGCGGGGGGCCGAATGAGCAGTTCTTC
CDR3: CASSLTTSGGPNEQFF

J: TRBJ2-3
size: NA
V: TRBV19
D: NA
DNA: TGTGCCAGTAGTGTCGGGACATCCACAGATACGCAGTATTTT
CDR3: CASSVGTSTDTQYF

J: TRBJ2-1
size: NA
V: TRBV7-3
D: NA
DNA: TGTGCCAGCAGCTTTAAGACCGCAGGGGCGAATGAGCAGTTCTTC
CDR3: CASSFKTAGANEQFF

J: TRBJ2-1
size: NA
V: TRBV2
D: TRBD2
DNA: TGTGCCAGCAGTCCCCTCGGGCAGACTAGCGGGATTGAGCAGTTCTTC
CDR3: CASSPLGQTSGIEQFF

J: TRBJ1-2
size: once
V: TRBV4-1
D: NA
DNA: TGCGCCAGCAGCCAAGGAGAACCGGGACACGGAGCTAACTATGGCTACACCTTC
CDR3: CASSQGEPGHGANYGYTF

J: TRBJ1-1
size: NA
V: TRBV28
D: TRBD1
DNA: TGTGCCAGCAGTTCGACAGGGCTGAACACTGAAGCTTTCTTT
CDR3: CASSSTGLNTEAFF

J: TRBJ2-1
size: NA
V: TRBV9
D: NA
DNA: TGTGCCAGCAGCGCTGAGGTGGGGGGACAGCCTTTTTACAATGAGCAGTTCTTC
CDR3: CASSAEVGGQPFYNEQFF

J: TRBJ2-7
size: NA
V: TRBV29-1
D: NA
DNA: TGCAGCGTTGTTAGCAACTACGAGCAGTACTTC
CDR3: CSVVSNYEQYF

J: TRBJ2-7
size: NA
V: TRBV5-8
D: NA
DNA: TGTGCCAGCAGCCTGGGGGCTTCCTACGAGCAGTACTTC
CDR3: CASSLGASYEQYF

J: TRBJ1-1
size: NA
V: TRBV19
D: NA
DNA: TGTGCCAGTAGTACCCCCGGCGGTAGAGTTGATAAAGCTTTCTTT
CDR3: CASSTPGGRVDKAFF

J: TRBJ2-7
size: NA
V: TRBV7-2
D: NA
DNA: TGTGCCAGCAGCTTGGGGGCCCATTCCACCGAGCAGTACTTC
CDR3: CASSLGAHSTEQYF

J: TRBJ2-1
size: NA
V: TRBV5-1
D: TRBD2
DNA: TGCGCCAGCAGCTCCCTAGCGGGGGTAACTATTGAGCAGTTCTTC
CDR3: CASSSLAGVTIEQFF

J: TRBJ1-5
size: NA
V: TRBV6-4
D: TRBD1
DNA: TGTGCCAGCATTAATCGACCCCGGGACAGGGAAGGCAATCAGCCCCAGCATTTT
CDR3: CASINRPRDREGNQPQHF

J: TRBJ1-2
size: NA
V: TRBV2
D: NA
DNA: TGTGCCAGCCGGCAGGGTAACTATGGCTACACCTTC
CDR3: CASRQGNYGYTF

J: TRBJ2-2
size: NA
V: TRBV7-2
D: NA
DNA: TGTGCCAGCAGCTTAGGATGGACTCCCTACACCGGGGAGCTGTTTTTT
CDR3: CASSLGWTPYTGELFF

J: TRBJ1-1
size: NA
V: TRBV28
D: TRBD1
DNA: TGTGCCAGCAGTCCCCAAGACAGGGGAAACACTGAAGCTTTCTTT
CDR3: CASSPQDRGNTEAFF

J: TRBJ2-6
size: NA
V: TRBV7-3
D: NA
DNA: TGTGCCAGCAGCTTATCAGGGCTCGCTGGGGCCAACGTCCTGACTTTC
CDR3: CASSLSGLAGANVLTF

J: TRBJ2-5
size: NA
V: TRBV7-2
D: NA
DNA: TGTGCCAGCAGCTTAACTCCGGGGACCCAGTACTTC
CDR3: CASSLTPGTQYF

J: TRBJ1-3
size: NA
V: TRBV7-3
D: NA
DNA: TGTGCCAGCAGCCAGACTAACTCTGGAAACACCATATATTTT
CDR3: CASSQTNSGNTIYF

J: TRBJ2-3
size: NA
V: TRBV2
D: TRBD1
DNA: TGTGCCAGCAGCGGACAGGTCGGGGATACGCAGTATTTT
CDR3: CASSGQVGDTQYF

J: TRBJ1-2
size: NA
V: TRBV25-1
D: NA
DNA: TGTGCCAGCAGAAACGCCGGGTCTCTTCATGGCTACACCTTC
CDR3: CASRNAGSLHGYTF

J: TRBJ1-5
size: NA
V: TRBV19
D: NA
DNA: TGTGCCAGTAGTATGCGGCAGGGGCTCAAATGGGCCCAGCATTTT
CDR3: CASSMRQGLKWAQHF

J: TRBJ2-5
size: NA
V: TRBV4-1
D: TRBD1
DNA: TGCGCCAGCAGCCAAGGCGACAGGGTCGGGGAGACCCAGTACTTC
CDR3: CASSQGDRVGETQYF

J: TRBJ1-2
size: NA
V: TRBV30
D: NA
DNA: TGTGCCTGGAGTCGAGCTTCGGGGGTCATTATCTATGGCTACACCTTC
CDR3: CAWSRASGVIIYGYTF

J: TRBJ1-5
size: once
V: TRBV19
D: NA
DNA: TGTGCCAGTAGTATTATAGGCAGCGATCAGCCCCAGCATTTT
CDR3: CASSIIGSDQPQHF

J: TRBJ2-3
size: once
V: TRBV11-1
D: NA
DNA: TGTGCCAGCAGCTTCGGGATAAGCACAGATACGCAGTATTTT
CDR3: CASSFGISTDTQYF